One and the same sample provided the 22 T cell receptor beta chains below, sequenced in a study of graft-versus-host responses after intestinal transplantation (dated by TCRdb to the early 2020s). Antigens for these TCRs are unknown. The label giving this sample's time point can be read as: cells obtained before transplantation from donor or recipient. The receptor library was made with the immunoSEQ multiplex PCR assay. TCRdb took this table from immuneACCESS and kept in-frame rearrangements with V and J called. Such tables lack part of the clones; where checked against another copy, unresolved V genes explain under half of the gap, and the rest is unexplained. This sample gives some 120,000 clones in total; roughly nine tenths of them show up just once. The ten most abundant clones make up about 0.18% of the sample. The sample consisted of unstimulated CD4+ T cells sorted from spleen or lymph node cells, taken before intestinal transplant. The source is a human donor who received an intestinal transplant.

The CDR3 bases are TGTGCCAGCTCACCAAACAGGGCGAGCACGCAGTATTTT. Its protein is CASSPNRASTQYF. This chain joins TRBV18 and TRBJ2-3, with D perhaps matching TRBD1 (6 bases). The germline V gene has CDR1 KGHSH and CDR2 LQKENI. The CDR3 contains 13 residues. With 2 bases removed from V and 9 bases from J, the gap between germline ends came to 12 bases.

As DNA, the CDR3 is TGTGCCAGCAGCGGCGCGGGGGTTGGAGAGCAGTTCTTC. Residues: CASSGAGVGEQFF. The chain is built from TRBV7-6 and TRBJ2-1, with 7 bases that match TRBD2. The germline CDR1 and CDR2 sequences are SGHVS and FNYEAQ. Losses at the gene ends were 5 bases for V and 10 bases for J; bases not matched to a gene: 8. The CDR3 has 13 amino acids.

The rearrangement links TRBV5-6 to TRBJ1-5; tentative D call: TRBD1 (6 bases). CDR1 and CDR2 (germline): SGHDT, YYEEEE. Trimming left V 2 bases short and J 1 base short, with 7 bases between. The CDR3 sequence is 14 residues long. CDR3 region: CASSLQGSNQPQHF. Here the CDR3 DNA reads TGTGCCAGCAGCTTACAGGGCAGCAATCAGCCCCAGCATTTT.

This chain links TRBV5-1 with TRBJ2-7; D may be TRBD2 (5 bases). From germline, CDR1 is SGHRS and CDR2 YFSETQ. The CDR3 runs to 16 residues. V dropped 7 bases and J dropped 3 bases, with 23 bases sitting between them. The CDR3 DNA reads TGCGCCAGCGCCCTAAGAGGGTCAAACACCCTCTACGAGCAGTACTTC. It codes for CASALRGSNTLYEQYF.

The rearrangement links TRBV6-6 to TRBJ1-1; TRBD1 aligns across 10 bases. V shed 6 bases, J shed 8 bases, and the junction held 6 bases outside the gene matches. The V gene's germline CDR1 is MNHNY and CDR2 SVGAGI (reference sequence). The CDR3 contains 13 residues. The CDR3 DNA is TGTGCCAGCAGCTATAGGACAGGGGGAGAAGCTTTCTTT. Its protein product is CASSYRTGGEAFF.

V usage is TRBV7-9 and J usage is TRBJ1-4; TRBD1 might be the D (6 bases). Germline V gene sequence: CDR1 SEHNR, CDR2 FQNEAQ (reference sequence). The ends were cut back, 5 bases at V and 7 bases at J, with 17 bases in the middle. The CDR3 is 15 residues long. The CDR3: CASSPPPGAGEKLFF. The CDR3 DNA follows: TGTGCCAGCAGCCCCCCCCCAGGGGCAGGTGAAAAACTGTTTTTT. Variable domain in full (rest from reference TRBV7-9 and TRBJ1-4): DTGVSQNPRHKITKRGQNVTFRCDPISEHNRLYWYRQTLGQGPEFLTYFQNEAQLEKSRLLSDRFSAERPKGSFSTLEIQRTEQGDSAMYLCASSPPPGAGEKLFFGSGTQLSVL.

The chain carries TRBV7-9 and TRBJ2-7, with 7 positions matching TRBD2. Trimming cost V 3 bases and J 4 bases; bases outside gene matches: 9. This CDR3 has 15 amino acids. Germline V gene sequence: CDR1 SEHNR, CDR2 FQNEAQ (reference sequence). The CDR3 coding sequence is TGTGCCAGCAGCTTGTTGCGGGGGTCAACTTACGAGCAGTACTTC. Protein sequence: CASSLLRGSTYEQYF.

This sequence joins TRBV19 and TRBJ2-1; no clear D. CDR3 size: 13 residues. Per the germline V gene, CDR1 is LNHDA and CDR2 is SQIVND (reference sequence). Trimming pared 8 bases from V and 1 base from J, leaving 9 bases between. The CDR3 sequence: CASGPYSYNEQFF. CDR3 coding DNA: TGTGCCAGTGGGCCCTATTCCTACAATGAGCAGTTCTTC.

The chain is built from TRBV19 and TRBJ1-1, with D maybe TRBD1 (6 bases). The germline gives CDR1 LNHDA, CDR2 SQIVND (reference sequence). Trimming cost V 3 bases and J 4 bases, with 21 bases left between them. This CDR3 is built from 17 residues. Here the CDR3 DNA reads TGTGCCAGTAGTATGTTAGGGACACCTAGGGTGGGCACTGAAGCTTTCTTT. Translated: CASSMLGTPRVGTEAFF.

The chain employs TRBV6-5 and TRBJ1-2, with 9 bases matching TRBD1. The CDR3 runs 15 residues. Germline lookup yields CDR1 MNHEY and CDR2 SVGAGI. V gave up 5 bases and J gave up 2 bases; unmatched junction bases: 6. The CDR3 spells CASSRGTGKNYGYTF. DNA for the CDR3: TGTGCCAGCAGTAGAGGGACAGGGAAGAACTATGGCTACACCTTC.

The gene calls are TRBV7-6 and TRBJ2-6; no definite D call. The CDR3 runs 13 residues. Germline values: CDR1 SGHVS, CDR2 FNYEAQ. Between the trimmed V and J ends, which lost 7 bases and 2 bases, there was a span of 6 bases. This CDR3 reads CASTSPGANVLTF. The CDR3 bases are TGTGCCAGCACCTCCCCTGGGGCCAACGTCCTGACTTTC.

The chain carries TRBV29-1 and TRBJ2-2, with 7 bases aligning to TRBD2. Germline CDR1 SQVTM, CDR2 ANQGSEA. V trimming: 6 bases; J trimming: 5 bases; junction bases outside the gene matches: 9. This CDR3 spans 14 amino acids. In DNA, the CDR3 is TGCAGCGTGCGGGGGAAGGATGCGACCGGGGAGCTGTTTTTT. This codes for CSVRGKDATGELFF.

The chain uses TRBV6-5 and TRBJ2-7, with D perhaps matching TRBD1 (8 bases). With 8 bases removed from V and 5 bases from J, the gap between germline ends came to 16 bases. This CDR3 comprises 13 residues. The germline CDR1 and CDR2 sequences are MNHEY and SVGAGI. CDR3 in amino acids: CASGRTGRDEQYF. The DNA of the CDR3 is TGTGCCAGCGGCCGGACAGGGAGGGACGAGCAGTACTTC.

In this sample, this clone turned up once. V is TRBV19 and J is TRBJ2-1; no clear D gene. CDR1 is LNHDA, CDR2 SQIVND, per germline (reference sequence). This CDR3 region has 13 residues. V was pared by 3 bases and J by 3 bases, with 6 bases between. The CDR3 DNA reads TGTGCCAGTAGTATTCTCGGCTACAATGAGCAGTTCTTC. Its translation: CASSILGYNEQFF.

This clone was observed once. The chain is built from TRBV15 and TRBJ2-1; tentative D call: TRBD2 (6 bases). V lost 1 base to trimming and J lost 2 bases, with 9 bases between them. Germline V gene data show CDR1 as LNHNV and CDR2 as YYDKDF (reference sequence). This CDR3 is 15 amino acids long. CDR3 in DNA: TGTGCCACCAGCAGAGGGGGGGACGCCTACAATGAGCAGTTCTTC. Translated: CATSRGGDAYNEQFF.

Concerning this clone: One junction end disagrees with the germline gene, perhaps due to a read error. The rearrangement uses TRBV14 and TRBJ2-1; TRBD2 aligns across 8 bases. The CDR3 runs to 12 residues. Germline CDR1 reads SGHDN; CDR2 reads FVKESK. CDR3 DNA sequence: TGTGCCAGCAGCTTAGGGCCGGGGGGGCCGGTCTTC. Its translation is CASSLGPGGPVF.

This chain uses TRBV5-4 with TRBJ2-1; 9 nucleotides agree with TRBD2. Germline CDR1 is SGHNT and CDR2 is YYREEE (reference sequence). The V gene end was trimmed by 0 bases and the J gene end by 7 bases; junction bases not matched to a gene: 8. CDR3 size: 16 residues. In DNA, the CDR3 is TGTGCCAGCAGCTTGGACCCTAGCGGGATAGCGAATGAGCAGTTCTTC. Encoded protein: CASSLDPSGIANEQFF.

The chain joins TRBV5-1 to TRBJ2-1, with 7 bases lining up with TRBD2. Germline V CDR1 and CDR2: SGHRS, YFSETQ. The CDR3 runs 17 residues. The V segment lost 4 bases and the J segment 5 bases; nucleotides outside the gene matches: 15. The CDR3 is CASSLPYSGAGDNEQFF. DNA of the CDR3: TGCGCCAGCAGCCTACCTTACAGCGGGGCTGGCGACAATGAGCAGTTCTTC.

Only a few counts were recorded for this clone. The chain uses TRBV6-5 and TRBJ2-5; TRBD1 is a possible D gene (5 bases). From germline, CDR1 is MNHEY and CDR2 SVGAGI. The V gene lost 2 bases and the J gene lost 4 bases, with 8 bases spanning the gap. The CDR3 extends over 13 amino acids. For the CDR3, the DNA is TGTGCCAGCAGTTACAGGGGTAGAGAGACCCAGTACTTC. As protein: CASSYRGRETQYF.

In DNA, the CDR3 is TGTGCCAGCAGCTTAGACGGCTATGGCTACACCTTC. Translated: CASSLDGYGYTF. The V gene is TRBV7-2, the J gene TRBJ1-2; D gene ambiguous. Germline assignment: CDR1 SGHTA and CDR2 FQGNSA. The CDR3 is 12 amino acids. Between the trimmed V and J ends, which lost 1 base and 4 bases, there was a span of 4 bases.

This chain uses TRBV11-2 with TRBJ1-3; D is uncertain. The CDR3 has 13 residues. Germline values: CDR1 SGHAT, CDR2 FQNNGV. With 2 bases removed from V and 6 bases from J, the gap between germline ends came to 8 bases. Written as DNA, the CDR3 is TGTGCCAGCAGCTTAAAAAACACAAACACCATATATTTT. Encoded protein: CASSLKNTNTIYF.

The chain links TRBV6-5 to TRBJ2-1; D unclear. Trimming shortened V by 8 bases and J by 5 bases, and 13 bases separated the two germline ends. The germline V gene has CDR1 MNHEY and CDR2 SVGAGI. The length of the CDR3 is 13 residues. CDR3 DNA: TGTGCCAGCTCCCCACTCCCCCACAATGAGCAGTTCTTC. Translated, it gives CASSPLPHNEQFF.